Listed below are T cell receptor beta chains from one sample, sequenced in a study of T cell responses to AZD1222 COVID-19 vaccine. The protocol was immunoSEQ multiplex PCR, while the TCRdb copy is restricted to in-frame clones and leaves out a portion. The sample consists of some 95,000 clones, 85% to 90% of them appearing once. Sample: peripheral blood, taken on day 0 of AZD1222 vaccination. The receptors originated from an adult in good health. Both conserved end residues are part of each CDR3. Fields, in order: V gene, J gene, D gene, clone size, CDR3 protein, CDR3 DNA. A D gene is named only where the DNA matches it firmly. Where a row states a size, it is once, few, many or the class of an expanded clone; other rows omit it.

>TRBV2|TRBJ1-1|NA|NA
CASILDRNTEAFF
TGTGCCAGCATCCTCGACAGGAACACTGAAGCTTTCTTT
>TRBV4-1|TRBJ1-6|NA|NA
CASSQVPPYNSPLHF
TGCGCCAGCAGCCAAGTTCCACCTTATAATTCACCCCTCCACTTT
>TRBV30|TRBJ1-6|NA|NA
CASYPGGGQGNSPLHF
TGTGCCAGCTACCCCGGTGGGGGGCAGGGTAATTCACCCCTCCACTTT
>TRBV19|TRBJ1-5|NA|NA
CASSIDLVGHLSNQPQHF
TGTGCCAGTAGTATAGATTTGGTAGGGCACCTTAGCAATCAGCCCCAGCATTTT
>TRBV6-1|TRBJ2-3|NA|NA
CASSEGETDTQYF
TGTGCCAGCAGTGAAGGGGAGACAGATACGCAGTATTTT
>TRBV24-1|TRBJ2-1|NA|NA
CATSDARAGRFGNEQFF
TGTGCCACCAGTGACGCCAGGGCAGGGAGGTTCGGCAATGAGCAGTTCTTC
>TRBV27|TRBJ2-7|TRBD2|once
CATSTSGRSYEQYF
TGTGCCACCAGCACTAGCGGGCGCTCCTACGAGCAGTACTTC
>TRBV2|TRBJ1-2|NA|NA
CARHATGGRGYTF
TGTGCCCGACATGCGACAGGAGGTCGCGGCTACACCTTC
>TRBV29-1|TRBJ2-2|NA|NA
CSVDTDNTGELFF
TGCAGCGTTGATACCGATAACACCGGGGAGCTGTTTTTT
>TRBV5-1|TRBJ1-4|NA|NA
CASRSEVTAATNEKLFF
TGCGCCAGCAGATCTGAAGTCACGGCTGCAACTAATGAAAAACTGTTTTTT